What follows are 10 T cell receptor beta chains derived from one specimen sequenced in a study of CD8 T cells in ankylosing spondylitis. The antigens of these receptors remain unknown. Broader study findings: Roughly 8 highly homologous variants formed a TCR beta motif that appeared characteristic of ankylosing spondylitis blood.

MiXCR, applied by TCRdb to the 5' RACE reads, yields one record per CDR3 protein. The sample shows more than 500,000 distinct CDR3 sequences, roughly 5% of them seen only once. Sample: blood, either unsorted or a sorted T cell fraction (not recorded which). The receptors shown here come from a male donor with ankylosing spondylitis.

This clonotype was picked up a small number of times. This chain joins TRBV5-1 and TRBJ2-5; D remains ambiguous. The germline V gene has CDR1 SGHRS and CDR2 YFSETQ. This CDR3 has 14 amino acids. Trimming removed 2 bases from V and 0 bases from J, with 8 bases in between. The CDR3 nucleotides read TGCGCCAGCAGCTTCATTACAGACCAAGAGACCCAGTACTTC. Amino acid sequence: CASSFITDQETQYF.

The table lists this clonotype with many counts. The DNA of the CDR3 is TGTGCCATCAGAACGGTCGCCGGGGAGCTGTTTTTT. The encoded protein is CAIRTVAGELFF. The chain combines TRBV10-3 with TRBJ2-2; D unclear. This CDR3 has 12 amino acids. Germline V gene lookup returns CDR1 ENHRY and CDR2 SYGVKD. The ends were cut back, 6 bases at V and 6 bases at J, with 8 bases in the middle.

This clonotype came up many times. The chain links TRBV5-6 to TRBJ2-5; 8 bases map to TRBD2. Trimming removed 5 bases from V and 5 bases from J; junction bases left unmatched: 5. Germline V gene lookup returns CDR1 SGHDT and CDR2 YYEEEE. CDR3 length: 13 amino acids. CDR3 protein: CASRGLVGETQYF. The CDR3 DNA follows: TGTGCCAGCAGGGGACTAGTGGGGGAGACCCAGTACTTC. The whole variable domain, remainder taken from reference TRBV5-6 and TRBJ2-5, is DAGVTQSPTHLIKTRGQQVTLRCSPKSGHDTVSWYQQALGQGPQFIFQYYEEEERQRGNFPDRFSGHQFPNYSSELNVNALLLGDSALYLCASRGLVGETQYFGPGTRLLVL.

This clonotype occurred many times. J is TRBJ1-5 and V is TRBV3-1; tentative D call: TRBD1 (5 bases). CDR1 is LGHDT and CDR2 is YNNKEL in the germline V gene (reference sequence). Trimming removed 4 bases from V and 3 bases from J, with 7 bases in between. The CDR3 runs 13 residues. As DNA, the CDR3 is TGTGCCAGCAGCCGACAGCACAATCAGCCCCAGCATTTT. Amino acids: CASSRQHNQPQHF.

This clonotype was recorded many times. CDR3 nucleotides: TGCAGCGTTGAGGGCAGGGGAGGATTGGCTGAAGCTTTCTTT. As protein: CSVEGRGGLAEAFF. V gene TRBV29-1 combines with J gene TRBJ1-1; D may be TRBD1 (6 bases). Trimming removed 3 bases from V and 6 bases from J, with 17 bases in between. Germline-derived CDR1 and CDR2 are SQVTM and ANQGSEA. The CDR3 sequence is 14 residues long.

There are many counts of this clonotype. The V and J genes are TRBV4-3 and TRBJ2-5; D gene ambiguous. CDR3 length: 14 amino acids. CDR1 and CDR2 (germline): LGHNA, YSLEER. The germline V and J ends were trimmed by 2 bases and 5 bases, with 12 bases remaining between them. CDR3 in DNA: TGCGCCAGCAGCCAACACATTCGGCGGGAGACCCAGTACTTC. It encodes CASSQHIRRETQYF.

This clonotype was seen at least ten times. This chain joins TRBV4-1 and TRBJ2-2; 13 nucleotides line up with TRBD2. Losses at the gene ends were 1 base for V and 7 bases for J; bases not matched to a gene: 6. The germline V gene encodes CDR1 MGHRA and CDR2 YSYEKL. The CDR3 has 17 amino acids. CDR3 in amino acids: CASSQARTSGGDGELFF. The CDR3 nucleotides read TGCGCCAGCAGCCAAGCCCGGACTAGCGGGGGCGACGGGGAGCTGTTTTTT.

This clonotype was counted many times. The chain recombines TRBV7-6 with TRBJ2-1; 8 bases are shared with TRBD1. CDR1 and CDR2 (germline): SGHVS, FNYEAQ. The V and J ends lost 5 bases and 4 bases, in that order; junction bases with no gene match: 10. The CDR3 length is 16 residues. CDR3 coding DNA: TGTGCCAGCAGCGCCCTGGGCAGGGGGCCTTACAATGAGCAGTTCTTC. This gives the protein CASSALGRGPYNEQFF.

As regards this clonotype: One end of the junction varies from germline; a read error may be responsible. The chain combines TRBV4-2 with TRBJ1-1; no clear D gene. The CDR3 contains 11 residues. CDR1 is LGHNA, CDR2 YNFKEQ, per germline. The CDR3 nucleotides are TGTGCCAGCAGCCAAGGCAGTTTTTCGGGATTT. Translating gives CASSQGSFSGF.

This clonotype appeared a few times. The rearrangement links TRBV5-1 to TRBJ2-3; 8 bases match TRBD2. The germline V gene encodes CDR1 SGHRS and CDR2 YFSETQ. The CDR3 length is 15 residues. Trimming took 7 bases from V and 4 from J; bases not matched to a gene: 11. The CDR3 region has the DNA TGCGCCAGCCGGGGTCGGGAGGGCCTGGCAGATACGCAGTATTTT. It is translated as CASRGREGLADTQYF.